This T cell receptor (beta chain) was obtained from a study of T cells after yellow fever vaccination. General observations from the study: Contamination of FACS-sorted repertoires by abundant clonotypes from the bulk population could occur.

Via MiXCR, TCRdb re-called the 5' RACE reads, giving one row per CDR3 protein. The top ten clones hold around a quarter of a sample with some 300,000 distinct CDR3 sequences, about 3.5% of them seen once. This CDR3 is 14 amino acids long. Trimming shortened V by 4 bases and J by 8 bases, and 17 bases separated the two germline ends. Germline V gene lookup returns CDR1 SQVTM and CDR2 ANQGSEA. As for this clonotype: Its target is unknown.

This clonotype was sampled from a man aged 18 to 30 who received the YFV17D yellow fever vaccine. V usage is TRBV29-1 and J usage is TRBJ1-4; unclear D gene. The specimen was PBMCs, collected on the day of the yellow fever booster vaccination. The CDR3 sequence: CSVVEPRFGEKLFF. CDR3 DNA: TGCAGCGTTGTGGAGCCCCGGTTCGGAGAAAAACTGTTTTTT.